The sequence of this T cell receptor (beta chain) was determined in a study of blood T cells in healthy people across ages. The study, taken as a whole, reports: With naive T cell percentage, TCR beta diversity showed a strong correlation. Among long-lived donors, naive CD4+ cells were more numerous and diversity higher than in aged donors.

It was with a sample-barcoded 5' primer and a J-beta primer mix that a second PCR of roughly 6 to 12 cycles was run. TCRdb re-derived calls from the 5' RACE reads in MiXCR, one entry per CDR3 protein. The sample comprises 1.4 million or so distinct CDR3 sequences, approximately 43% of which are singletons, and approximately 4.1% rests with the top ten. The V and J ends lost 5 bases and 4 bases, in that order; junction bases with no gene match: 8. The CDR3 covers 15 residues. This clonotype was picked up a small number of times. No antigen is known for it. The clonotype comes from a woman younger than 30 in good health. Sequencing used blood. V is TRBV12-3 or TRBV12-4 and J is TRBJ2-1, with 7 bases that match TRBD1. CDR3 region: CASSHTGVEYNEQFF. The DNA of the CDR3 is TGTGCCAGCAGTCATACAGGGGTGGAGTACAATGAGCAGTTCTTC.